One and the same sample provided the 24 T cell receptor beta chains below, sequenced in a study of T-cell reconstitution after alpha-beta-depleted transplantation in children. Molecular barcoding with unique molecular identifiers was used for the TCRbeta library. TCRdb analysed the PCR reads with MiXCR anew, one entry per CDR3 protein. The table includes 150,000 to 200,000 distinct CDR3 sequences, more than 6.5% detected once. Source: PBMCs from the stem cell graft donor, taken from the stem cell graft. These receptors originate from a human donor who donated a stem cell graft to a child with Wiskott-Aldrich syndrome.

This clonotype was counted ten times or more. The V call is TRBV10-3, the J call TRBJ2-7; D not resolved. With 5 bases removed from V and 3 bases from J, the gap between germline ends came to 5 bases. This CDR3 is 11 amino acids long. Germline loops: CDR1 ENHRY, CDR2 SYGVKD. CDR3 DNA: TGTGCCATCAGTAGTGTCTACGAGCAGTACTTC. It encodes CAISSVYEQYF.

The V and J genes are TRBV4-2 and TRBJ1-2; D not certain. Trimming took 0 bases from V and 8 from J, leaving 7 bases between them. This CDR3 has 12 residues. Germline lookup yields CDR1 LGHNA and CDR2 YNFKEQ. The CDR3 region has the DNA TGTGCCAGCAGCCAAGACGCGGAAGGCTACACCTTC. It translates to CASSQDAEGYTF.

This CDR3 reads CASSTDIHQPQHF. The CDR3 coding sequence is TGTGCCAGCTCAACTGACATTCATCAGCCCCAGCATTTT. This chain joins TRBV18 and TRBJ1-5, with no clear D. V shed 5 bases and J shed 5 bases, with 10 bases lying between them. Germline lookup yields CDR1 KGHSH and CDR2 LQKENI. The CDR3 totals 13 residues.

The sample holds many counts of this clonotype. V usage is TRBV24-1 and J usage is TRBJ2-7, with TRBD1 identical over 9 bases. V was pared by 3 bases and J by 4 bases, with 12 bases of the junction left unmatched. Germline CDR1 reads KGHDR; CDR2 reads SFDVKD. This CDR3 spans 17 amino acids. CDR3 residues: CATSDRRTGTGIYEQYF. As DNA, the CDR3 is TGTGCCACCAGTGATCGACGGACCGGGACAGGGATATACGAGCAGTACTTC.

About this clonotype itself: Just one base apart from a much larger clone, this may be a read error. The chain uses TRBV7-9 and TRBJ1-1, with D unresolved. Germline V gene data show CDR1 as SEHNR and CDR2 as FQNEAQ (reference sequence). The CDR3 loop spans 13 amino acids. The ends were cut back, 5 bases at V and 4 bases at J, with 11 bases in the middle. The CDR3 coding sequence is TGTGCCAGCAGCCAGACTAGGATCACTGAAGCTTTCTTT. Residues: CASSQTRITEAFF.

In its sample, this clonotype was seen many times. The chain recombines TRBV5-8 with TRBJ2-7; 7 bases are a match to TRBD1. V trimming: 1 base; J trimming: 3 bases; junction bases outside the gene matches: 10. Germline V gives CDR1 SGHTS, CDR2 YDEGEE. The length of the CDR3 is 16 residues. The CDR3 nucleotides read TGTGCCAGCAGCTTGAGGACCCGACAGGGAATCTACGAGCAGTACTTC. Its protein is CASSLRTRQGIYEQYF.

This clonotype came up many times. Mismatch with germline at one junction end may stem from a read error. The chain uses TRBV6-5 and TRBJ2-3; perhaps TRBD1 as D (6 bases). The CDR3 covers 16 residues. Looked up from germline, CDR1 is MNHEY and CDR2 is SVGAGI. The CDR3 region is CASSYSVGAGTDTQYF. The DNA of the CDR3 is TGTGCCAGCAGCTACTCCGTGGGGGCTGGGACAGATACGCAGTATTTT.

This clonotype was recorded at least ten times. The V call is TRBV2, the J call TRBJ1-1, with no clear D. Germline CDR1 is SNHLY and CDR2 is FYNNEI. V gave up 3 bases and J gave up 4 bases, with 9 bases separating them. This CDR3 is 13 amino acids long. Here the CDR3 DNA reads TGTGCCAGCAGTGATACGGACTCCACTGAAGCTTTCTTT. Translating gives CASSDTDSTEAFF.

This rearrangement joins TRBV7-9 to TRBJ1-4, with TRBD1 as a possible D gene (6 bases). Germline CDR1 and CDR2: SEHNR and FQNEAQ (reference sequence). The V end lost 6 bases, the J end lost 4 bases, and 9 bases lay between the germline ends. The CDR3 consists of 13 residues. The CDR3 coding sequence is TGTGCCAGCAGTTCACAGGGTAATGAAAAACTGTTTTTT. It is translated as CASSSQGNEKLFF.

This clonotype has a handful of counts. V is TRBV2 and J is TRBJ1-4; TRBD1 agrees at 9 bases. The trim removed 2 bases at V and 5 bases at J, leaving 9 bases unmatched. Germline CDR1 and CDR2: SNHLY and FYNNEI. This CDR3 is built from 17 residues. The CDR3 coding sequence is TGTGCCAGCAGTGAATCGTCTAGGGGGACAGGGAATGAAAAACTGTTTTTT. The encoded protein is CASSESSRGTGNEKLFF.

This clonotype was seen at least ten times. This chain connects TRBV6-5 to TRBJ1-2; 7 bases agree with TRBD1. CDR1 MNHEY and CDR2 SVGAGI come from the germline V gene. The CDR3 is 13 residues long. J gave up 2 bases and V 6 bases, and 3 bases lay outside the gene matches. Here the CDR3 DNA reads TGTGCCAGCAGGGTACAGGGGAACTATGGCTACACCTTC. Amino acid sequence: CASRVQGNYGYTF.

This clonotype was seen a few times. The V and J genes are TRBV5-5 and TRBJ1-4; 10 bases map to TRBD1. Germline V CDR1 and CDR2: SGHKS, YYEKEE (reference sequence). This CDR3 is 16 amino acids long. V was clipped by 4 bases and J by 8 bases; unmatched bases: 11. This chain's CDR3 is CASSRTPGTGDEKLFF. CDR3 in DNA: TGTGCCAGCAGCCGCACTCCCGGGACAGGGGACGAAAAACTGTTTTTT.

This chain's CDR3 is CAAGGGAGYNEQFF. CDR3 nucleotides: TGTGCCGCGGGGGGGGGCGCGGGTTACAATGAGCAGTTCTTC. V usage is TRBV24-1 and J usage is TRBJ2-1; 9 nucleotides align to TRBD2. V shed 12 bases and J 4 bases; nucleotides not matched to a gene: 9. This CDR3 is built from 14 residues. Germline V gene sequence: CDR1 KGHDR, CDR2 SFDVKD.

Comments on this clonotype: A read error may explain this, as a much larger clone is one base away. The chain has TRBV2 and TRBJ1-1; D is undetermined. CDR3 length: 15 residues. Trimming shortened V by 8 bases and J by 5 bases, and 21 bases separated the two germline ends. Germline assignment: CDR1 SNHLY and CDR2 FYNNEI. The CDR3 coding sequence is TGTGCCAGCTGTTTAGGACCCTCGGGTAGAACTGAAGCTTTCTTT. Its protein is CASCLGPSGRTEAFF.

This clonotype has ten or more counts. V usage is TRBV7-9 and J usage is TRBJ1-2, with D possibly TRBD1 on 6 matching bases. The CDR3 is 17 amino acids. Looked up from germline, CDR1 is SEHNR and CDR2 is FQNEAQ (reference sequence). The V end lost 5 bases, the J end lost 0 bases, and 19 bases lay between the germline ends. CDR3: CASSPSNRGPANYGYTF. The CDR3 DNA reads TGTGCCAGCAGCCCTAGTAATCGGGGGCCGGCTAACTATGGCTACACCTTC.

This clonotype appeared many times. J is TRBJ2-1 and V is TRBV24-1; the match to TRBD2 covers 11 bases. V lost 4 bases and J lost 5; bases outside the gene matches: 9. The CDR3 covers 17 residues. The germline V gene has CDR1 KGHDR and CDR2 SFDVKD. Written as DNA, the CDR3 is TGTGCCACCAGTGACCCCCGGGGACTAGCGGACCACAATGAGCAGTTCTTC. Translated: CATSDPRGLADHNEQFF.

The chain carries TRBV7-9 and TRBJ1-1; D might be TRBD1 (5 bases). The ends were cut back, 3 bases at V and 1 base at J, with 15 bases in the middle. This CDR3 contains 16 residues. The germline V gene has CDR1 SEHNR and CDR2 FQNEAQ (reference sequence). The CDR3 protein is CASSFKSTGANTEAFF. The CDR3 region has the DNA TGTGCCAGCAGCTTTAAATCAACAGGAGCGAACACTGAAGCTTTCTTT.

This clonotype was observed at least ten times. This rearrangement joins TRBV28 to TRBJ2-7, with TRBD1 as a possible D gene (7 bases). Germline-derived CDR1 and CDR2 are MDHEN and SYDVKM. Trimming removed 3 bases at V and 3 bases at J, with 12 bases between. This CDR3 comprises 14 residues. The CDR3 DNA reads TGTGCCAGCAGTTTGGGGGGACAGTACTACGAGCAGTACTTC. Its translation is CASSLGGQYYEQYF.

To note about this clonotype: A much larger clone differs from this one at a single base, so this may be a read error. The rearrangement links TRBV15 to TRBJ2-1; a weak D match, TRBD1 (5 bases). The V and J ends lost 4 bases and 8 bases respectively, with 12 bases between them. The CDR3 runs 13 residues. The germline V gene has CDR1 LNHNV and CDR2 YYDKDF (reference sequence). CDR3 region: CATSTRQRHEQFF. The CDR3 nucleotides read TGTGCCACCAGCACGCGACAGCGCCATGAGCAGTTCTTC.

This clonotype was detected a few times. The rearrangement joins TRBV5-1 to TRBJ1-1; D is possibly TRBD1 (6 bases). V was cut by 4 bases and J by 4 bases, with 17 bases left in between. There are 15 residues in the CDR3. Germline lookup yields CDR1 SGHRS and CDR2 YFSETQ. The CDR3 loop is CASSLQGNRVTEAFF. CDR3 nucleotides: TGCGCCAGCAGCCTTCAAGGGAACAGGGTCACTGAAGCTTTCTTT.

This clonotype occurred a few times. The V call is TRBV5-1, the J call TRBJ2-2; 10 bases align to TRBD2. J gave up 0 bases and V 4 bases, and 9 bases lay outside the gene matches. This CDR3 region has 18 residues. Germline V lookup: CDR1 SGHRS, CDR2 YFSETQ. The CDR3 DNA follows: TGCGCCAGCAGCCCTGGGGCTAGCGGGAGTCCGAACACCGGGGAGCTGTTTTTT. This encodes CASSPGASGSPNTGELFF.

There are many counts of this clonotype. CDR3 residues: CASTWGRAGPTSQYF. CDR3 bases: TGTGCCAGCACGTGGGGTCGGGCAGGGCCTACGTCGCAGTACTTC. V is TRBV12-3 or TRBV12-4 and J is TRBJ2-7; D may be TRBD1 (5 bases). The CDR3 runs 15 residues. Trimming cost V 7 bases and J 9 bases, with 25 bases left between them.

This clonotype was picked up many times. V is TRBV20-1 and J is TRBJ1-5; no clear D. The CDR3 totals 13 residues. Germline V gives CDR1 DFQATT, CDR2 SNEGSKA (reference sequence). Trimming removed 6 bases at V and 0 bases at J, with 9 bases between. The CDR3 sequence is CSAIEDSNQPQHF. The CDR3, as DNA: TGCAGTGCAATCGAGGATAGCAATCAGCCCCAGCATTTT.

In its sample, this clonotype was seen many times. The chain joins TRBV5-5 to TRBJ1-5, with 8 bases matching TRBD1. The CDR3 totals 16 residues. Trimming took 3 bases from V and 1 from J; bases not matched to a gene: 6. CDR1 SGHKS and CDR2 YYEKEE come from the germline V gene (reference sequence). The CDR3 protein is CASSSRQGASNQPQHF. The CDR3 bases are TGTGCCAGCAGCTCGAGGCAGGGGGCGAGCAATCAGCCCCAGCATTTT. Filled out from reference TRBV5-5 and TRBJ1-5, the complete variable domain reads DAGVTQSPTHLIKTRGQQVTLRCSPISGHKSVSWYQQVLGQGPQFIFQYYEKEERGRGNFPDRFSARQFPNYSSELNVNALLLGDSALYLCASSSRQGASNQPQHFGDGTRLSIL.